One T cell receptor beta chain is described in this entry. Its antigen is unknown. The CDR3 has 14 amino acids. V was cut by 3 bases and J by 3 bases, with 8 bases left in between. Germline CDR1 is MDHEN and CDR2 is SYDVKM. Data came from immunoSEQ multiplex PCR; TCRdb stores just in-frame clones and leaves some out. Of over 85,000 clones listed, around 92% are singletons. The record originates from a study of T cell responses to AZD1222 COVID-19 vaccine. Findings and caveats of the study: It should be noted that donors were predominantly white British and more often female, and clonal diversity was possibly underestimated.

This material consisted of peripheral blood, taken on day 0 of AZD1222 vaccination. The chain couples TRBV28 to TRBJ2-2, with D unresolved. This TCR came from an adult in good health. The CDR3 here is CASSLVVYTGELFF. In nucleotides, the CDR3 is TGTGCCAGCAGTTTGGTGGTTTACACCGGGGAGCTGTTTTTT. Full variable domain (outside the CDR3, taken from reference TRBV28 and TRBJ2-2): DVKVTQSSRYLVKRTGEKVFLECVQDMDHENMFWYRQDPGLGLRLIYFSYDVKMKEKGDIPEGYSVSREKKERFSLILESASTNQTSMYLCASSLVVYTGELFFGEGSRLTVL.